Detailed here is one TCR beta chain. Many counts were recorded for this clonotype. The specificity of this receptor is unknown. Base qualities are missing; no much larger clone stands one base away. For the unsorted PBMC libraries, 2 million PBMCs were stored in RNAlater at -80 degrees C until RNA extraction and were used to generate the libraries. Multiple sclerosis patients were enrolled in a US clinical protocol evaluating disease progression by magnetic resonance imaging. PBMCs were separated from peripheral blood using Ficoll-Hypaque density gradient centrifugation and then cryopreserved in liquid nitrogen. This sample was taken from a study of neurological immune-mediated disorders (dated by TCRdb to the late 2010s). Study-level background: Among the 34 multiple sclerosis patients, relapsing-remitting MS accounted for around 30 and secondary progressive MS accounted for 3. The study compared peripheral blood TCR-beta repertoires of HTLV-I-associated myelopathy (HAM/TSP) patients, multiple sclerosis patients and healthy controls using UMI-based sequencing. The 106 TCR-beta libraries covered PBMC samples along with longitudinal samples, technical triplicates, and paired sorted CD4+ and CD8+ T-cell subsets. Of the approximately 68 subjects in the cohort, about 14 were HAM/TSP patients, some 35 were multiple sclerosis patients, and about 20 were healthy controls.

Cut back by 2 bases and 1 base, the V and J ends lie 11 bases apart. From a lookup of the germline V gene, CDR1 and CDR2 are SGHRS and YFSETQ. From its cysteine to its phenylalanine, the CDR3 spans 15 amino acids. CDR3 DNA only is kept here, 45 bases in frame from base 1. Overall study outcomes, separate from this receptor: Repertoires from 18 of 34 MS patients were grouped by phylogenetic analysis into a cluster of related CDR3 sequences, suggesting a possible repertoire-level signature. The MS cluster was not associated with any clinical or MRI features, and the authors stated that larger cohorts are needed. TCR clonal expansion was highest in HAM/TSP patients and lowest in MS patients, with MS patients falling below even healthy controls. No identical CDR3 amino acid sequences were found to be shared among expanded clones across subjects, suggesting that TCR-beta repertoires were private in all groups.

cDNA was synthesized by template-switch 5'RACE using a primer carrying a 10-nucleotide random unique molecular identifier by which each TCR transcript was tagged. Over 190 million TCR-beta sequences, covering 15-18 subjects, were produced in each sequencing run. The RNeasy kit was used to extract total RNA. TCR-beta VDJ regions were amplified with primers for the TCR constant region and the 5'RACE anchor, using the KAPA Real-time Library Amplification kit. A first PCR added sample indexes and Illumina adaptors, after which a second PCR increased the library yield. After purification with Ampure beads, the TCR product of roughly 650 bp was size-selected on a 2% E-gel SizeSelection system. Before pooling, library quality was assessed on a Bioanalyzer, concentration was determined with Qubit, and library quantification was performed with the Kapa Library Quantification kit. Paired-end 2 x 150 bp sequencing of the libraries was performed on an Illumina HiSeq 2500. To increase sequence diversity, roughly 24-32% phiX was spiked into each library pool. In the authors' own workflow: The UMI-based MiGEC pipeline processed quality-filtered reads and removed over 85% of raw TCR sequences during error correction. VDJ genes were aligned to IMGT germline references, and each clonotype was defined by a unique CDR3 amino acid sequence together with V-J genes. Clonal expansion, Shannon diversity and CDR3 relatedness were evaluated with VDJtools (CalcPairwiseDistances, ClusterSamples), while phylogenetic trees were built in CLCbio workbench. Clones with at least 8 unique UMIs were defined as expanded, with this threshold being based on coefficient-of-variation modelling across technical triplicates. Through fastp at Q25 and MiXCR, TCRdb rebuilt clones from the public reads, retaining in-frame beta chains. Every CDR3 protein is listed once, alongside the most common genes and DNA of its rows. Here the V and J calls rest on TCRdb's processing, not on the authors' analysis. In this sample the table shows under 45,000 distinct CDR3 sequences, roughly 2.5% of which occur a single time. The top ten hold 2.4% of the sample.

The V gene is TRBV5-1 and the J gene is TRBJ2-3; the D gene assignment is perhaps TRBD1 or TRBD2, with each matching 5 bases. Input material: PBMCs. This receptor was taken from a man aged 50 or older with multiple sclerosis. The encoded CDR3 is CASSFSVGGTDTQYF. The sequenced DNA is TGCGCCAGCAGCTTCTCCGTGGGGGGCACAGATACGCAGTATTTT.